This TCR beta chain was sequenced during a study of blood T cell repertoires in COVID-19. The junction had 7 bases not matched to a gene; V was cut back by 0 bases and J by 7 bases. The CDR3 has 15 residues. Germline V gene data show CDR1 as SGHTS and CDR2 as YDEGEE. Sequencing used immunoSEQ multiplex PCR; TCRdb keeps in-frame clones, though not all of them. The top ten hold around 4.7% of the sample, which has approximately 70,000 clones, roughly 90% seen once. The genes are TRBV5-8 and TRBJ2-7, with 10 nucleotides matching TRBD2. Sequenced: peripheral blood. The receptor comes from a woman aged 55-75 years with active COVID-19. CDR3 sequence: CASSLAGLAMGEQYF. The CDR3 DNA follows: TGTGCCAGCAGCTTGGCGGGACTAGCGATGGGGGAGCAGTACTTC.